This entry concerns a single TCR beta chain. This record comes from a study of blood T cell repertoires in COVID-19. Overall study context: Donors in the United States, Italy and Spain gave samples during acute or convalescent COVID-19.

The CDR3 contains 13 residues. The germline V and J ends were trimmed by 5 bases and 5 bases, with 11 bases remaining between them. Germline CDR1 reads SGHRS; CDR2 reads YFSETQ. In the original processing: Reference gene primers were amplified, and this amplification served to estimate nucleated cell counts. Using immunoSEQ multiplex PCR, the repertoire was profiled, and TCRdb retains in-frame clones only, with some absent. V and J calls and clone size are copied from that table; D and trimming were computed from the DNA. This table holds 110,000 or so clones, under 90% found once. The clonotype originates from a man aged 55 to 70 with acute or convalescent COVID-19. Sequenced material: peripheral blood. This chain uses TRBV5-1 with TRBJ2-1; D ambiguous. Here the CDR3 reads CASRVGGNNEQFF. The CDR3 DNA reads TGCGCCAGCAGGGTAGGCGGAAACAATGAGCAGTTCTTC.